This T cell receptor (beta chain) stems from a study of identical twins. Template switching added a universal primer site, and cDNA bore unique molecular identifiers. One entry per CDR3 protein, called by TCRdb with MiXCR from the 5' RACE reads. This repertoire shows roughly 280,000 distinct CDR3 sequences, 8% to 9.5% found once; its top ten account for around 7.1%. Every one of the donors was a healthy Caucasian. CDR1 is SGHTA, CDR2 FQGNSA, per germline. V trimming: 5 bases; J trimming: 4 bases; junction bases outside the gene matches: 7. The CDR3 loop spans 16 amino acids. A further study also used this sample, focusing on yellow fever vaccine responses in identical twins.

The rearrangement links TRBV7-2 to TRBJ2-1; 11 positions agree with TRBD2. The sequence was collected from a woman between 18 and 30 years old in good health. The sequenced sample was CD8+ T cells sorted from blood. CDR3: CASSAGRTSGYNEQFF. CDR3 bases: TGTGCCAGCAGCGCGGGACGGACTAGCGGGTACAATGAGCAGTTCTTC.